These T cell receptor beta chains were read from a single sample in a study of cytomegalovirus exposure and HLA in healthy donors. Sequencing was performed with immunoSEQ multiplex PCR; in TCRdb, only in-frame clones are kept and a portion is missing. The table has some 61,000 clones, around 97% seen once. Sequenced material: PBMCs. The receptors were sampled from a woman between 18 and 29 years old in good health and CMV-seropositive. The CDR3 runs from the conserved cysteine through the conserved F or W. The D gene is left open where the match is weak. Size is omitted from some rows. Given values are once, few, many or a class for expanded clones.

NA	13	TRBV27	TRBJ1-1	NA	TGTGCCAGCAGTTTAAGGGGGTGGACTGAAGCTTTCTTT	CASSLRGWTEAFF
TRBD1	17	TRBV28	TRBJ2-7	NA	TGTGCCAGCAGTTCCCCACTGTCGGACAGGGTGCCCTACGAGCAGTACTTC	CASSSPLSDRVPYEQYF
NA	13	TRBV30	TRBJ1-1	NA	TGTGCCTGGAGAGTAACACAGAACACTGAAGCTTTCTTT	CAWRVTQNTEAFF
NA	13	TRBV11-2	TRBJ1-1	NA	TGTGCCAGCAGCTTAGGTGAGGGAACTGAAGCTTTCTTT	CASSLGEGTEAFF
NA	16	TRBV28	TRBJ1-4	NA	TGTGCCAGCAGTTTCGTAGTCTTGTCAACTAATGAAAAACTGTTTTTT	CASSFVVLSTNEKLFF
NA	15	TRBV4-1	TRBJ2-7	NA	TGCGCCAGCAGCCAAGTAGGAGGGGCGGTCTACGAGCAGTACTTC	CASSQVGGAVYEQYF
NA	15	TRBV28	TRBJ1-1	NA	TGTGCCAGCAGCAGGGGACGGGGGGAGAACACTGAAGCTTTCTTT	CASSRGRGENTEAFF
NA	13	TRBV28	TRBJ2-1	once	TGTGCCAGCATCCAGACAATGGGCAATGAGCAGTTCTTC	CASIQTMGNEQFF
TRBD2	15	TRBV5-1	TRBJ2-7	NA	TGCGCCAGCAGCTTGGGCGGGAGGGCCAACTACGAGCAGTACTTC	CASSLGGRANYEQYF
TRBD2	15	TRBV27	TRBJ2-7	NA	TGTGCCAGCAGTTTAGGCGCGGGGGGGTCGTCCGAGCAGTACTTC	CASSLGAGGSSEQYF
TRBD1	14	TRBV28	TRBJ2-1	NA	TGTGCCAGCAGCGGACAGGGGGCTGGAAATGAGCAGTTCTTC	CASSGQGAGNEQFF
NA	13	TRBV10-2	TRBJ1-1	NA	TGCGCCAGCAGCCAAGGTGGGGCGGCTGAAGCTTTCTTT	CASSQGGAAEAFF
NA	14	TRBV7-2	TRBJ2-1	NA	TGTGCCAGTGGTGGCGGGGTCTCCTACAATGAGCAGTTCTTC	CASGGGVSYNEQFF
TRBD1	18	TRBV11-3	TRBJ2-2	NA	TGTGCCAGCAGCTCCCATAGGGGGACAGGGAAGGGATCCGGGGAGCTGTTTTTT	CASSSHRGTGKGSGELFF
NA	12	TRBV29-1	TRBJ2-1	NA	TGCAGCGTTGAAGGACTGAACAATGAGCAGTTCTTC	CSVEGLNNEQFF
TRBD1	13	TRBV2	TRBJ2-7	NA	TGTGCCAGCAGCGGACAGGGACGGACTGAGCAGTACTTC	CASSGQGRTEQYF
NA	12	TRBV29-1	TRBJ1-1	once	TGCAGCGTTAGACGGAGGAACACTGAAGCTTTCTTT	CSVRRRNTEAFF
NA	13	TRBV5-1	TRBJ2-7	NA	TGCGCCAGCAGCATGACAGGATTCTACGAGCAGTACTTC	CASSMTGFYEQYF
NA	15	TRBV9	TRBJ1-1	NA	TGTGCCAGCAGCCCTAGCGGGAGAATGGACACTGAAGCTTTCTTT	CASSPSGRMDTEAFF
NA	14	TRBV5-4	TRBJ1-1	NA	TGTGCCAGCAGCTCTAGAGTAGTGAACACTGAAGCTTTCTTT	CASSSRVVNTEAFF
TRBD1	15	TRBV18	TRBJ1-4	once	TGTGCCAGCTCATCCGGACAGGCCCTTAATGAAAAACTGTTTTTT	CASSSGQALNEKLFF
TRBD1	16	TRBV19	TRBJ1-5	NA	TGTGCCAGTAGTATAGAAAGCGACAGGGGTAATCAGCCCCAGCATTTT	CASSIESDRGNQPQHF
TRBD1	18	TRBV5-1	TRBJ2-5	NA	TGCGCCAGCAGCTTGGGACAGGGGGCGCGGGGGGAGTTGGAGACCCAGTACTTC	CASSLGQGARGELETQYF
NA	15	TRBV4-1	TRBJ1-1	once	TGCGCCAGCAGCCAAGAGTTAACAGTGAACACTGAAGCTTTCTTT	CASSQELTVNTEAFF
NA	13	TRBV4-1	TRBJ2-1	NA	TGCGCCAGCAGCCAAGAAACGGGGAGTGAGCAGTTCTTC	CASSQETGSEQFF
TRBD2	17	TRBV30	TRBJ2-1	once	TGTGCCTGGAGTGACCCAAGACTAGCGGGAGGTCCCGATGAGCAGTTCTTC	CAWSDPRLAGGPDEQFF
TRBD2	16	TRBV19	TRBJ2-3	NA	TGTGCCAGTAGTAAATTAGGAGCGGGAGGATCGGATACGCAGTATTTT	CASSKLGAGGSDTQYF
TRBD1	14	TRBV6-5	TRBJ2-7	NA	TGTGCCAGCAGTCCGCCGGACAGGACCTACGAGCAGTACTTC	CASSPPDRTYEQYF
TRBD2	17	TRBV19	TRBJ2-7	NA	TGTGCCAGTAGTACGGGACTAGCGGGAGATATGCTGTACGAGCAGTACTTC	CASSTGLAGDMLYEQYF
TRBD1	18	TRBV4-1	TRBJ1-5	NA	TGCGCCAGCAGCCAAGGGGATCTGACAGGGGGGGGAAATCAGCCCCAGCATTTT	CASSQGDLTGGGNQPQHF
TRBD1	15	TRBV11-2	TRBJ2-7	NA	TGTGCCAGCAGCGCACATTCACCAGGGGGCTACGAGCAGTACTTC	CASSAHSPGGYEQYF
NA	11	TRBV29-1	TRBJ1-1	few	TGCAGCGTAGTACAGGGCAATGAAGCTTTCTTT	CSVVQGNEAFF
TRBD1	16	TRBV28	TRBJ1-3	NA	TGTGCCAGCAGTCAGGACAGGGGAATCTCTGGAAACACCATATATTTT	CASSQDRGISGNTIYF
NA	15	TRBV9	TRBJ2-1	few	TGTGCCAGCAGCCCCCGGGACTTGTCCTACAATGAGCAGTTCTTC	CASSPRDLSYNEQFF
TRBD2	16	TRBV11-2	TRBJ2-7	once	TGTGCCAGCAGCTTAGGAGGACTAGCGGAACACTACGAGCAGTACTTC	CASSLGGLAEHYEQYF
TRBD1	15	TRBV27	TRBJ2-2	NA	TGTGCCAGCAGTTTTTCCAGGGGGCTCACCGGGGAGCTGTTTTTT	CASSFSRGLTGELFF
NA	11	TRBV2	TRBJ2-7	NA	TGTGCCAGCAGGCTAAGCCTACAGCAGTACTTC	CASRLSLQQYF
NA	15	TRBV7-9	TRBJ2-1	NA	TGTGCCAGCAGCGGCCTTCCCGGGGGTCCCAATGAGCAGTTCTTC	CASSGLPGGPNEQFF
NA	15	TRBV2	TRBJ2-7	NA	TGTGCCAGCAGTGAATCACCAGGGGCAAATTACGAGCAGTACTTC	CASSESPGANYEQYF
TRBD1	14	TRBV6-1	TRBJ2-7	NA	TGTGCCAGCAGTGAGTGGGTAGGGACAGGGGAGCAGTACTTC	CASSEWVGTGEQYF
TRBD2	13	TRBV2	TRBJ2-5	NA	TGTGCCAGAGCACTAGCGGGAGGCGAGACCCAGTACTTC	CARALAGGETQYF
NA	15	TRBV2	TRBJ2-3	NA	TGTGCCAGCAGTGAAGAATTTCTAGCCACAGATACGCAGTATTTT	CASSEEFLATDTQYF
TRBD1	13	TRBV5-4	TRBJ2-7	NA	TGTGCCAGCAGCTCGACAGGGACGTACGAGCAGTACTTC	CASSSTGTYEQYF
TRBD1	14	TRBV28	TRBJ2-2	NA	TGTGCCAGCAGCCTAGACAGGGGGCACGGGGAGCTGTTTTTT	CASSLDRGHGELFF
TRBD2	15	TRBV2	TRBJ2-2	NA	TGTGCCAGCAGCCCGGGGACTAGGACCACCGGGGAGCTGTTTTTT	CASSPGTRTTGELFF
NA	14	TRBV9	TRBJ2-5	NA	TGTGCCAGCAGCTCGACGGGAACCCAAGAGACCCAGTACTTC	CASSSTGTQETQYF
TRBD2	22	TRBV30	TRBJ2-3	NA	TGTGCCTGGAGTATTACTCGTCAACTAGCGGGAGGGCGTTCCGGATTAGCAGATACGCAGTATTTT	CAWSITRQLAGGRSGLADTQYF
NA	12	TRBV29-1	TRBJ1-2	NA	TGCAGCGTTCCGACAACCCCCCTTGGCTACACCTTC	CSVPTTPLGYTF
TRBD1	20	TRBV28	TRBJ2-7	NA	TGTGCCAGCAGTTTATTGTCCCAGGGGGCTTTTGGCTGGATTCCCTACGAGCAGTACTTC	CASSLLSQGAFGWIPYEQYF
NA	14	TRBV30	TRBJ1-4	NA	TGTGCCTGGAGTGGGGGCCAGGCTAATGAAAAACTGTTTTTT	CAWSGGQANEKLFF
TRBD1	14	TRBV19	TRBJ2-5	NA	TGTGCCAGTAGTAGGGTTGGACAGGGGCCGACCCAGTACTTC	CASSRVGQGPTQYF
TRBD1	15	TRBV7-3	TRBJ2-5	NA	TGTGCCAGCAGCCTCAGGGGGATAGCCCAAGAGACCCAGTACTTC	CASSLRGIAQETQYF
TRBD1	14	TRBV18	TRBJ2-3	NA	TGTGCCAGCTCCTGGGACAGTAGCACAGATACGCAGTATTTT	CASSWDSSTDTQYF
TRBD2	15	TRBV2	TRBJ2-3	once	TGTGCCAGCAGTGAATACACTAGCGGGACCGATACGCAGTATTTT	CASSEYTSGTDTQYF